Following are 20 T cell receptor beta chains from one sample sequenced in a study of shared clonotypes between healthy human individuals. Repertoires were generated with immunoSEQ multiplex PCR, while TCRdb's copy carries only in-frame clones and drops some. The sample yields a few hundred thousand clones, roughly 85% seen once. Sequenced sample: PBMCs. The source of these receptors is a woman in her thirties or forties in good health. Some clones in this sample may be carry-over from other donors' samples.

The DNA for the CDR3 is TGTGCCAGCAGAGACAGGGGAGGAACCGGGGAGCTGTTTTTT. The encoded protein is CASRDRGGTGELFF. The chain has TRBV6-1 and TRBJ2-2, with 8 bases matching TRBD1. The junction had 5 bases not matched to a gene; V was cut back by 6 bases and J by 5 bases. The CDR3 has 14 residues. The V gene's germline CDR1 is MNHNS and CDR2 SASEGT.

CDR3 DNA sequence: TGTGCCAGCAGTACTACAGGACCAACTAATGAAAAACTGTTTTTT. Amino acids: CASSTTGPTNEKLFF. This chain joins TRBV7-2 and TRBJ1-4; D possibly corresponds to TRBD1 (5 bases). Deletions cut 6 bases from V and 0 bases from J, with 11 bases between. This CDR3 has 15 amino acids. In germline, CDR1 is SGHTA, CDR2 FQGNSA.

At least ten counts were recorded for this clone. Different DNA sequences within this sample yield the same CDR3. The gene calls are TRBV2 and TRBJ1-1, with 9 bases aligning to TRBD1. Germline V gives CDR1 SNHLY, CDR2 FYNNEI. The CDR3 is made up of 15 amino acids. With V trimmed by 0 bases and J by 7 bases, 6 bases remained unmatched. The CDR3 region has the DNA TGTGCCAGCAGTGAAGCGGACAGGGGCAACTTTGAAGCTTTCTTT. Encoded protein: CASSEADRGNFEAFF.

The rearrangement joins TRBV12-5 to TRBJ1-1; TRBD1 aligns across 7 bases. The CDR3 length is 13 residues. Germline V lookup: CDR1 LGHNT, CDR2 FRNRAP. Losses at the gene ends were 1 base for V and 9 bases for J; bases not matched to a gene: 5. This chain's CDR3 is CASGLEPGGQAFF. The CDR3 DNA follows: TGTGCTAGTGGTTTGGAACCAGGGGGACAAGCTTTCTTT.

This clone was seen a few times. The chain combines TRBV28 with TRBJ2-1; 10 bases fit TRBD1. Germline CDR1 reads MDHEN; CDR2 reads SYDVKM. There are 15 residues in the CDR3. Unmatched junction bases numbered 10, after V lost 6 bases and J lost 8 bases. CDR3 bases: TGTGCCAGCAGGTCCGGGACAGGGGAATCAGATGAGCAGTTCTTC. Its translation: CASRSGTGESDEQFF.

Of note for this clone: It may be a read error: a sequence one base away is much more abundant. V is TRBV30 and J is TRBJ1-3; D ambiguous. From germline, CDR1 is GTSNPN and CDR2 SVGIG (reference sequence). The CDR3 has 15 amino acids. V was clipped by 3 bases and J by 2 bases, with 14 bases between them. The CDR3 nucleotides read TGTGCCTGGAGCCGAAGGGTGTTAGCTGGAAACACCATATATTTT. Residues: CAWSRRVLAGNTIYF. The whole variable domain, remainder taken from reference TRBV30 and TRBJ1-3, is SQTIHQWPATLVQPVGSPLSLECTVEGTSNPNLYWYRQAAGRGLQLLFYSVGIGQISSEVPQNLSASRPQDRQFILSSKKLLLSDSGFYLCAWSRRVLAGNTIYFGEGSWLTVV.

The chain has TRBV27 and TRBJ2-4; TRBD2 is a possible D gene (6 bases). V lost 5 bases to trimming and J lost 6 bases, with 20 bases between them. The germline CDR1 and CDR2 sequences are MNHEY and SMNVEV (reference sequence). This CDR3 has 16 residues. The CDR3 loop reads CASSPRRGAGGNIQYF. The CDR3, as DNA: TGTGCCAGCAGTCCTCGGCGAGGGGCCGGGGGAAACATTCAGTACTTC.

V usage is TRBV7-2 and J usage is TRBJ2-7; either TRBD1 or TRBD2 may supply D (6 bases each). The CDR3 sequence is 13 residues long. The ends were cut back, 7 bases at V and 5 bases at J, with 15 bases in the middle. CDR1 SGHTA and CDR2 FQGNSA come from the germline V gene. CDR3: CASTSGGGNEQYF. CDR3 DNA: TGTGCCAGCACCTCCGGAGGGGGTAACGAGCAGTACTTC. The whole variable domain, remainder taken from reference TRBV7-2 and TRBJ2-7, is GAGVSQSPSNKVTEKGKDVELRCDPISGHTALYWYRQSLGQGLEFLIYFQGNSAPDKSGLPSDRFSAERTGGSVSTLTIQRTQQEDSAVYLCASTSGGGNEQYFGPGTRLTVT.

This sequence joins TRBV18 and TRBJ2-5; TRBD2 might be the D (5 bases). The CDR3 is 14 amino acids. The germline V gene encodes CDR1 KGHSH and CDR2 LQKENI. V lost 5 bases and J 4 bases, leaving 14 bases between the germline ends. CDR3 sequence reads: CASSSNGGSETQYF. The CDR3 DNA is TGTGCCAGCTCATCGAACGGAGGTTCAGAGACCCAGTACTTC.

This chain uses TRBV7-3 with TRBJ2-1, with TRBD2 matching 7 bases. Germline CDR1 and CDR2: SGHTA and FQGTGA. V shed 5 bases and J 0 bases; nucleotides not matched to a gene: 4. The CDR3 sequence is 15 residues long. CDR3 coding DNA: TGTGCCAGCAGCACAAGCGGGAACTCCTACAATGAGCAGTTCTTC. This sequence encodes CASSTSGNSYNEQFF.

The chain links TRBV6-5 to TRBJ1-3; D remains ambiguous. The CDR3 spans 14 residues. Per germline, CDR1 MNHEY and CDR2 SVGAGI. Trimming took off 0 bases at V and 3 bases at J, with 6 bases between the two ends. The CDR3 loop is CASSYSYSGNTIYF. CDR3 coding DNA: TGTGCCAGCAGTTACTCATATAGTGGAAACACCATATATTTT.

The genes are TRBV28 and TRBJ2-5; 7 bases line up with TRBD1. This CDR3 region has 14 residues. The V segment lost 7 bases and the J segment 4 bases; nucleotides outside the gene matches: 9. Germline assignment: CDR1 MDHEN and CDR2 SYDVKM. The CDR3 nucleotides are TGTGCCAGCACCAATCAGGGGGTTCCAGAGACCCAGTACTTC. This gives the protein CASTNQGVPETQYF.

The J gene is TRBJ2-1, the V gene TRBV27; D gene uncertain. The CDR3 is made up of 18 amino acids. Germline lookup yields CDR1 MNHEY and CDR2 SMNVEV (reference sequence). Trimming cost V 2 bases and J 0 bases, with 17 bases left between them. CDR3 nucleotide sequence: TGTGCCAGCAGTTTACGCGGCCTGCGTCTTAGCTCCTACAATGAGCAGTTCTTC. It yields the protein CASSLRGLRLSSYNEQFF.

The chain has TRBV30 and TRBJ1-5; D is possibly TRBD1 (6 bases). Germline assignment: CDR1 GTSNPN and CDR2 SVGIG (reference sequence). V was clipped by 1 base and J by 7 bases, with 23 bases between them. This CDR3 has 17 amino acids. The CDR3 region has the DNA TGTGCCTGGAGTGGCCGAGGGGCCATCGTCAGGGGACAGCCCCAGCATTTT. Protein sequence: CAWSGRGAIVRGQPQHF.

The gene calls are TRBV28 and TRBJ1-5; D is ambiguous. The CDR3 loop spans 14 amino acids. V lost 9 bases, J lost 6 bases, and 18 bases lay in between. Germline V gene lookup returns CDR1 MDHEN and CDR2 SYDVKM. CDR3 DNA: TGTGCCAGTACACTAGGACGCAGGAGTCAGCCCCAGCATTTT. This gives the protein CASTLGRRSQPQHF.

The chain combines TRBV28 with TRBJ1-1; 7 nucleotides align to TRBD1. The germline CDR1 and CDR2 sequences are MDHEN and SYDVKM. The CDR3 extends over 15 amino acids. J lost 3 bases, V lost 4 bases, and 8 bases had no gene match. The chain's CDR3 is CASSSGPGGYTEAFF. In DNA, the CDR3 is TGTGCCAGCAGTTCCGGGCCAGGGGGATACACTGAAGCTTTCTTT.

The chain links TRBV29-1 to TRBJ2-7; 9 bases agree with TRBD2. V shed 7 bases and J 6 bases; nucleotides not matched to a gene: 13. CDR3 length: 14 amino acids. Germline assignment: CDR1 SQVTM and CDR2 ANQGSEA. CDR3 in amino acids: CSAAVWGGGAEQYF. The DNA for the CDR3 is TGCAGCGCCGCCGTTTGGGGCGGGGGGGCCGAGCAGTACTTC.

The chain couples TRBV10-2 to TRBJ2-1, with 10 bases that match TRBD2. Germline values: CDR1 WSHSY, CDR2 SAAADI. The CDR3 runs 14 residues. V was clipped by 4 bases and J by 8 bases; unmatched bases: 5. The CDR3 nucleotides read TGCGCCAGCAGTGGGCTAGCGGGAGTAGATGAGCAGTTCTTC. It yields the protein CASSGLAGVDEQFF.

The chain uses TRBV10-3 and TRBJ2-7; possibly TRBD2 for D (6 bases). Germline lookup yields CDR1 ENHRY and CDR2 SYGVKD. The V end lost 8 bases, the J end lost 5 bases, and 16 bases lay between the germline ends. This CDR3 contains 13 residues. CDR3: CAIGGTPRNEQYF. The CDR3 nucleotides are TGTGCCATCGGGGGGACCCCTAGAAACGAGCAGTACTTC.

Comments on this clone: It may be a read error: a sequence one base away is much more abundant. The chain recombines TRBV28 with TRBJ2-3; TRBD2 is a possible D gene (6 bases). Germline CDR1 MDHEN, CDR2 SYDVKM. Deletions cut 6 bases from V and 0 bases from J, with 10 bases between. The CDR3 has 14 residues. The CDR3 DNA reads as TGTGCCAGCAGCGCCGGGACTAGCACAGATACGCAGTATTTT. Its protein product is CASSAGTSTDTQYF.